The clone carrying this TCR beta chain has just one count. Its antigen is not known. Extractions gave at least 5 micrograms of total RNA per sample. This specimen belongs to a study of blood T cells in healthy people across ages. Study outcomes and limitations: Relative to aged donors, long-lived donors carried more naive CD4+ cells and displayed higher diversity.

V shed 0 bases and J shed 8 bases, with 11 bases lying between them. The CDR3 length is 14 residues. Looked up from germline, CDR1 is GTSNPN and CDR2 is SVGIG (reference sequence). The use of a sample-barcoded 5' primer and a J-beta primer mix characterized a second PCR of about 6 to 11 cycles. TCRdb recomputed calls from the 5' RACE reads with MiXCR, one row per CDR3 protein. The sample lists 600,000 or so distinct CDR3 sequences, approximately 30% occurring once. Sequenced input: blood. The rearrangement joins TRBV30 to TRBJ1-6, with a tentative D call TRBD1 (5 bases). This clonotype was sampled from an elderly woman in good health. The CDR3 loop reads CAWSVGAEDSPLHF. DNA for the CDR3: TGTGCCTGGAGTGTAGGGGCAGAAGATTCACCCCTCCACTTT.